The 16 T cell receptor beta chains presented below share a single source sample, sequenced in a study of T cells in Graves' hyperthyroidism and ophthalmopathy. Amplification targeted TCR beta CDR3 regions from RNA transcripts. Primed by the HTBI set, a first-round RT-PCR was run on the TCR CDR3. TCRdb fed the multiplex PCR reads into MiXCR, producing one record per CDR3 protein. The sample shows 300,000 to 500,000 distinct CDR3 sequences, about 16% of them seen only once. The sample was blood. The receptor set was obtained from a woman aged 30 to 39 with Graves' hyperthyroidism.

In the case of this clonotype: The junction and the germline gene differ at one end; a read error may be behind it. The rearrangement joins TRBV12-5 to TRBJ2-5; either TRBD1 or TRBD2 may fit D (5 bases each). Germline lookup yields CDR1 LGHNT and CDR2 FRNRAP. The CDR3 length is 13 residues. This CDR3 is CASGPEPGTSMHF. The CDR3 coding sequence is TGTGCTAGTGGTCCCGAGCCAGGGACCTCTATGCACTTC.

Only a few counts were recorded for this clonotype. The genes are TRBV2 and TRBJ2-1; TRBD2 agrees at 9 bases. The CDR3 spans 15 residues. The V gene's germline CDR1 is SNHLY and CDR2 FYNNEI. Unmatched junction bases numbered 15, after V lost 11 bases and J lost 7 bases. The CDR3 sequence: CAASRSRGRGNEQFF. CDR3 in DNA: TGTGCCGCCAGCAGGTCTCGCGGGAGGGGAAATGAGCAGTTCTTC.

This clonotype was counted at least ten times. The V gene is TRBV28, the J gene TRBJ2-2, with D perhaps matching TRBD2 (7 bases). V lost 10 bases and J lost 4, with 16 bases in between. This CDR3 has 14 residues. The germline CDR1 and CDR2 sequences are MDHEN and SYDVKM. The CDR3 sequence: CATVGGGGTGELFF. CDR3 sequence (DNA): TGTGCCACCGTCGGGGGAGGGGGCACCGGGGAGCTGTTTTTT.

The chain combines TRBV5-5 with TRBJ1-5, with a possible D match to TRBD1 (5 bases). V was pared by 3 bases and J by 8 bases, with 15 bases between. Germline CDR1 reads SGHKS; CDR2 reads YYEKEE (reference sequence). There are 14 residues in the CDR3. CDR3 in amino acids: CASSYGRGLEPQHF. The CDR3 DNA is TGTGCCAGCAGCTACGGTCGGGGGTTGGAGCCCCAGCATTTT.

A word on this clonotype: A much more abundant neighbour one base away suggests this may be a read error. The V gene is TRBV12-3 or TRBV12-4, the J gene TRBJ2-7; TRBD2 matches at 7 bases. Trimming at V came to 9 bases and at J to 1 base, leaving 6 bases not matched to a gene. The CDR3 is 13 residues long. The CDR3 region has the DNA TGTGCCAGTTTCGCGGGAGCGTCCTACGAGCAGTACTTC. Amino acid sequence: CASFAGASYEQYF.

This clonotype was seen ten or more times. The chain couples TRBV5-1 to TRBJ2-1, with TRBD2 identical over 11 bases. Trimming took 2 bases from V and 6 from J; bases not matched to a gene: 4. Germline V gene sequence: CDR1 SGHRS, CDR2 YFSETQ. The CDR3 runs 15 residues. CDR3 coding DNA: TGCGCCAGCAGCTTTATTACTAGCGGGAGCAATGAGCAGTTCTTC. It translates to CASSFITSGSNEQFF.

This clonotype was recorded many times. The chain uses TRBV7-8 and TRBJ1-1; no reliable D call. This CDR3 contains 17 residues. Between the trimmed V and J ends, which lost 1 base and 4 bases, there was a span of 19 bases. CDR1 SGHVS and CDR2 FQNEAQ come from the germline V gene. CDR3 sequence (DNA): TGTGCCAGCAGCTTAGGTGGAGGTACACGGTCCCCCACTGAAGCTTTCTTT. It specifies CASSLGGGTRSPTEAFF.

Comments on this clonotype: Since a much larger clone is just one base distant, this may be a read error. The chain recombines TRBV20-1 with TRBJ2-5, with 7 nucleotides matching TRBD2. This CDR3 comprises 14 residues. Germline loops: CDR1 DFQATT, CDR2 SNEGSKA (reference sequence). The CDR3 loop reads CNASGAGEGETQYF. The DNA of the CDR3 is TGCAATGCTAGTGGGGCGGGAGAAGGAGAGACCCAGTACTTC.

This clonotype was detected many times. V and J are TRBV2 and TRBJ1-2; 9 nucleotides align to TRBD1. Germline lookup yields CDR1 SNHLY and CDR2 FYNNEI. This CDR3 region has 14 residues. The V gene end was trimmed by 6 bases and the J gene end by 4 bases; junction bases not matched to a gene: 6. DNA for the CDR3: TGTGCCAGCAGGGCCGGGACAGGGCTCTATGGCTACACCTTC. It is translated as CASRAGTGLYGYTF.

This clonotype was counted many times. The chain uses TRBV2 and TRBJ2-3; 11 bases are a match to TRBD2. This CDR3 has 15 residues. The germline CDR1 and CDR2 sequences are SNHLY and FYNNEI. Germline trimming cut 7 bases from V and 4 bases from J; bases unmatched to any gene: 7. The CDR3 loop reads CASNILAGVSDTQYF. CDR3 coding DNA: TGTGCCAGCAACATACTAGCGGGAGTGTCAGATACGCAGTATTTT. Full variable domain (missing parts from reference TRBV2 and TRBJ2-3): EPEVTQTPSHQVTQMGQEVILRCVPISNHLYFYWYRQILGQKVEFLVSFYNNEISEKSEIFDDQFSVERPDGSNFTLKIRSTKLEDSAMYFCASNILAGVSDTQYFGPGTRLTVL.

The CDR3 DNA is TGCGCCAGCAGCGCCCTGACTAGTAGCTTCACAGATACGCAGTATTTT. Protein product: CASSALTSSFTDTQYF. The rearrangement links TRBV4-1 to TRBJ2-3, with D perhaps TRBD2 (6 bases). Germline V gene sequence: CDR1 MGHRA, CDR2 YSYEKL. Trimming removed 5 bases at V and 2 bases at J, with 17 bases between. This CDR3 has 16 amino acids.

This clonotype was picked up many times. The chain uses TRBV18 and TRBJ1-2; 7 positions match TRBD1. Per the germline V gene, CDR1 is KGHSH and CDR2 is LQKENI. This CDR3 region has 13 residues. J lost 8 bases, V lost 2 bases, and 5 bases had no gene match. This chain's CDR3 is CASSPDREGGYTF. The CDR3 DNA sequence: TGTGCCAGCTCACCAGACAGGGAAGGCGGCTACACCTTC.

This clonotype was counted only a few times. V is TRBV7-9 and J is TRBJ2-2; 8 nucleotides line up with TRBD1. CDR1 and CDR2 (germline): SEHNR, FQNEAQ (reference sequence). Germline trimming cut 3 bases from V and 1 base from J; bases unmatched to any gene: 4. CDR3 length: 16 residues. The CDR3 bases are TGTGCCAGCAGCTTCTCCGGGACAGGGAACACCGGGGAGCTGTTTTTT. Protein sequence: CASSFSGTGNTGELFF.

As concerns this clonotype: Because the CDR3 is missing its conserved closing phenylalanine or tryptophan, this is likely a read error. V is TRBV11-2 and J is TRBJ1-5; perhaps TRBD1 as D (6 bases). This CDR3 has 13 amino acids. V lost 2 bases to trimming and J lost 4 bases, with 6 bases between them. CDR1 and CDR2 from the germline V gene are SGHAT and FQNNGV. The CDR3: CASSLQGNQPQHL. For the CDR3, the DNA is TGTGCCAGCAGCTTACAGGGGAATCAGCCCCAGCATCTT.

There are a few counts of this clonotype. The chain uses TRBV7-9 and TRBJ2-3, with D perhaps matching TRBD1 (6 bases). The germline V gene has CDR1 SEHNR and CDR2 FQNEAQ (reference sequence). Trimming took off 5 bases at V and 3 bases at J, with 12 bases between the two ends. The CDR3 loop spans 14 amino acids. The CDR3 region is CASSAGVSTDTQYF. DNA for the CDR3: TGTGCCAGCAGCGCAGGGGTTAGTACAGATACGCAGTATTTT.

This clonotype was counted ten times or more. The J gene is TRBJ1-5, the V gene TRBV3-1; a possible D gene is TRBD1 (6 bases). This CDR3 has 14 amino acids. V was cut by 3 bases and J by 1 base, with 7 bases left in between. Per the germline V gene, CDR1 is LGHDT and CDR2 is YNNKEL (reference sequence). CDR3 residues: CASSHTGSNQPQHF. The CDR3 region has the DNA TGTGCCAGCAGCCATACAGGGAGCAATCAGCCCCAGCATTTT.